This T cell receptor (beta chain) was captured in a study of T cell repertoires in cytomegalovirus infection. MiXCR, run by TCRdb on the reads, gives a single entry per CDR3 protein. The sample yields around 130,000 distinct CDR3 sequences, 8.8% seen once. This clonotype was detected many times. Sequencing was done on a sample of PBMCs. The sequence was collected from a human donor in good health (CMV status not recorded). Some clones in this sample may be carry-over from other donors' samples.

In DNA, the CDR3 is TGTGCCAGTAGCCTAGAGGGCGGGGGTGAGCAGTTCTTC. Its translation: CASSLEGGGEQFF. The chain recombines TRBV19 with TRBJ2-1, with 7 bases aligning to TRBD2. Unmatched junction bases numbered 8, after V lost 6 bases and J lost 9 bases. The CDR3 is 13 residues long. The germline V gene has CDR1 LNHDA and CDR2 SQIVND (reference sequence).